This is a list of T cell receptor beta chains from one sample in a study of cytomegalovirus exposure and HLA in healthy donors. Only in-frame clones appear in the TCRdb table, and some are missing; sequencing was by immunoSEQ multiplex PCR. The data contain around 180,000 clones, roughly 80% of them singletons. The specimen was PBMCs. Every receptor here comes from a man between 18 and 35 years old in good health and CMV-seropositive. CDR3s include the opening cysteine and the closing phenylalanine or tryptophan. Each record gives: V gene, D gene, J gene, clone size, CDR3 DNA, CDR3 protein. The D gene is left open where the match is weak. Size is omitted from some rows. Given values are once, few, many or a class for expanded clones.

v_gene: TRBV6-1
d_gene: TRBD2
j_gene: TRBJ2-7
abundance: .
CDR3nt: TGTGCCAGCAGTGACCCGCGGGGGAGCGACTCCTACGAGCAGTACTTC
CDR3aa: CASSDPRGSDSYEQYF

v_gene: TRBV25-1
d_gene: TRBD1
j_gene: TRBJ2-2
abundance: .
CDR3nt: TGTGCCAGCAGTGAATCCCCGGGACAGGGCGGGGAGCTGTTTTTT
CDR3aa: CASSESPGQGGELFF

v_gene: TRBV2
d_gene: .
j_gene: TRBJ2-1
abundance: .
CDR3nt: TGTGCCAGCAGTGAGGTGGCGGGGGAGCAGTTCTTC
CDR3aa: CASSEVAGEQFF

v_gene: TRBV30
d_gene: .
j_gene: TRBJ1-2
abundance: .
CDR3nt: TGTGCCTGGAGTGTGGGAGGGGCATATGGCTACACCTTC
CDR3aa: CAWSVGGAYGYTF

v_gene: TRBV25-1
d_gene: TRBD1
j_gene: TRBJ1-1
abundance: .
CDR3nt: TGTGCCAGCAGTGGAGGGACAGGGGAGACCCAGTGGACTGAAGCTTTCTTT
CDR3aa: CASSGGTGETQWTEAFF

v_gene: TRBV30
d_gene: .
j_gene: TRBJ2-7
abundance: .
CDR3nt: TGTGCCTGGAGGAACACAGGGATGGGCGAGCAGTACTTC
CDR3aa: CAWRNTGMGEQYF

v_gene: TRBV6-1
d_gene: .
j_gene: TRBJ2-1
abundance: .
CDR3nt: TGTGCCGCGACACAGACCTACAATGAGCAGTTCTTC
CDR3aa: CAATQTYNEQFF

v_gene: TRBV5-6
d_gene: TRBD1
j_gene: TRBJ1-3
abundance: .
CDR3nt: TGTGCCAGCAGCCCGGGAGGGACAGTCTCTGGAAACACCATATATTTT
CDR3aa: CASSPGGTVSGNTIYF

v_gene: TRBV7-2
d_gene: TRBD1
j_gene: TRBJ2-7
abundance: .
CDR3nt: TGTGCCAGCAGCTCGACAGGGACCGAGCAGTACTTC
CDR3aa: CASSSTGTEQYF

v_gene: TRBV7-6
d_gene: TRBD2
j_gene: TRBJ2-3
abundance: .
CDR3nt: TGTGCCAGCAGCCTAGGACTAGCGGGAGGAATGACAGATACGCAGTATTTT
CDR3aa: CASSLGLAGGMTDTQYF

v_gene: TRBV5-1
d_gene: .
j_gene: TRBJ2-6
abundance: .
CDR3nt: TGCGCCAGCAGCTTGGCTACCCGTGGGGCCAACGTCCTGACTTTC
CDR3aa: CASSLATRGANVLTF

v_gene: TRBV15
d_gene: TRBD2
j_gene: TRBJ2-1
abundance: .
CDR3nt: TGTGCCACCAGCTCCAAGCGGGAGGGCCTCAATGAGCAGTTCTTC
CDR3aa: CATSSKREGLNEQFF

v_gene: TRBV13
d_gene: .
j_gene: TRBJ1-2
abundance: .
CDR3nt: TGTGCCAGCAGTCTTTCTACCCCCCATGGCTACACCTTC
CDR3aa: CASSLSTPHGYTF

v_gene: TRBV2
d_gene: TRBD1
j_gene: TRBJ2-7
abundance: .
CDR3nt: TGTGCCAGCAGTCAATCGGCGGCAGGGGGATTGCAGTACTTC
CDR3aa: CASSQSAAGGLQYF

v_gene: TRBV29-1
d_gene: .
j_gene: TRBJ2-2
abundance: .
CDR3nt: TGCAGCGTTGCGGGGGGCAGCACCGGGGAGCTGTTTTTT
CDR3aa: CSVAGGSTGELFF

v_gene: TRBV4-3
d_gene: .
j_gene: TRBJ2-7
abundance: .
CDR3nt: TGCGCCAGCAGCCAAGGAACAGGGACCTACGAGCAGTACTTC
CDR3aa: CASSQGTGTYEQYF

v_gene: TRBV27
d_gene: TRBD1
j_gene: TRBJ1-2
abundance: .
CDR3nt: TGTGCCAGCAGTTTATCCGGGACAGGGGGCGGCTACACCTTC
CDR3aa: CASSLSGTGGGYTF

v_gene: TRBV28
d_gene: .
j_gene: TRBJ2-1
abundance: .
CDR3nt: TGTGCCAGCAGTACCCGGCAGCGGGCGACCGAGCAGTTCTTC
CDR3aa: CASSTRQRATEQFF

v_gene: TRBV5-1
d_gene: .
j_gene: TRBJ2-3
abundance: .
CDR3nt: TGCGCCAGCAGCTTCGGTAATTTGGATACGCAGTATTTT
CDR3aa: CASSFGNLDTQYF

v_gene: TRBV7-2
d_gene: .
j_gene: TRBJ2-7
abundance: .
CDR3nt: TGTGCCAGCAAGGGGGGGGGAACCCCCTACGAGCAGTACTTC
CDR3aa: CASKGGGTPYEQYF

v_gene: TRBV5-1
d_gene: TRBD2
j_gene: TRBJ2-7
abundance: .
CDR3nt: TGCGCCAGCAGCCCTAGCGGAAGCTCCTACGAGCAGTACTTC
CDR3aa: CASSPSGSSYEQYF

v_gene: TRBV11-3
d_gene: .
j_gene: TRBJ2-3
abundance: .
CDR3nt: TGTGCCAGCAGCCCCCGGGGTGCAAGCACAGATACGCAGTATTTT
CDR3aa: CASSPRGASTDTQYF

v_gene: TRBV7-2
d_gene: TRBD2
j_gene: TRBJ2-2
abundance: .
CDR3nt: TGTGCCAGCAGCTTAGGGGGTAGCGGGAGAACCGGGGAGCTGTTTTTT
CDR3aa: CASSLGGSGRTGELFF

v_gene: TRBV5-1
d_gene: TRBD2
j_gene: TRBJ2-1
abundance: .
CDR3nt: TGCGCCAGCAGCTTATTGACTAGCGGGACCAATGAGCAGTTCTTC
CDR3aa: CASSLLTSGTNEQFF

v_gene: TRBV28
d_gene: TRBD2
j_gene: TRBJ2-3
abundance: .
CDR3nt: TGTGCCAGCAGCGCGGCGGGGGGAGTTAAAGATACGCAGTATTTT
CDR3aa: CASSAAGGVKDTQYF

v_gene: TRBV11-2
d_gene: TRBD1
j_gene: TRBJ2-1
abundance: .
CDR3nt: TGTGCCAGCAGCATAACAGGGGGTCCGGGGGCTGAGCAGTTCTTC
CDR3aa: CASSITGGPGAEQFF

v_gene: TRBV6-6
d_gene: .
j_gene: TRBJ2-5
abundance: once
CDR3nt: TGTGCCAGCAGTACGACAGGTTCGGGGACCCAGTACTTC
CDR3aa: CASSTTGSGTQYF

v_gene: TRBV27
d_gene: .
j_gene: TRBJ2-1
abundance: once
CDR3nt: TGTGCCAGCAGTTTAGGTCCCGGGATCAATGAGCAGTTCTTC
CDR3aa: CASSLGPGINEQFF